These T cell receptor beta chains were read from a single sample in a study of T cell responses to AZD1222 COVID-19 vaccine. TCRdb keeps only in-frame clones here, not all; method: immunoSEQ multiplex PCR. The sample contains some 160,000 clones, about nine tenths of which appear only once. The specimen was peripheral blood, collected on day 0 of AZD1222 vaccination. Source of these receptors: an adult in good health. Each CDR3 is given with its conserved first and last residue. D genes are given only for firm matches. Clone size, where shown, is once, few, many, or a class for clones that have expanded.

TRBV7-6	TRBD1	TRBJ2-3	-	CASSSKDRGFRADTQYF	TGTGCCAGCAGCTCGAAAGACAGGGGATTTAGAGCAGATACGCAGTATTTT
TRBV19	-	TRBJ1-1	-	CASSISGTNTEAFF	TGTGCCAGTAGTATTTCCGGGACGAACACTGAAGCTTTCTTT
TRBV6-2/TRBV6-3	-	TRBJ2-1	-	CASSYDSSYNEQFF	TGTGCCAGCAGTTACGACAGCTCCTACAATGAGCAGTTCTTC
TRBV10-1	TRBD2	TRBJ2-1	-	CASSASGRRNEQFF	TGCGCCAGCAGTGCTAGCGGGAGAAGGAATGAGCAGTTCTTC
TRBV4-1	TRBD1	TRBJ2-7	-	CASSPGQGAFEQYF	TGCGCCAGCAGCCCGGGACAGGGGGCTTTCGAGCAGTACTTC
TRBV12-3/TRBV12-4	-	TRBJ1-2	-	CASSTRGSGYTF	TGTGCCAGCAGCACTCGGGGGAGCGGCTACACCTTC
TRBV10-3	-	TRBJ2-1	-	CAISESLGEQFF	TGTGCCATCAGTGAGTCGTTGGGTGAGCAGTTCTTC
TRBV7-9	-	TRBJ1-3	once	CASSPGTASGNTIYF	TGTGCCAGCAGCCCCGGGACGGCCTCTGGAAACACCATATATTTT
TRBV5-1	-	TRBJ2-1	-	CASSLEATLNEQFF	TGCGCCAGCAGCTTGGAGGCTACCCTCAATGAGCAGTTCTTC
TRBV5-5	-	TRBJ2-1	-	CASSPLGSEQFF	TGTGCCAGCAGCCCCCTTGGGAGTGAGCAGTTCTTC
TRBV27	TRBD1	TRBJ2-7	-	CASSLWGQGPYEQYF	TGTGCCAGCAGTTTATGGGGACAGGGACCCTACGAGCAGTACTTC
TRBV5-1	-	TRBJ1-1	-	CASSLSQTEAFF	TGCGCCAGCAGCCTAAGCCAGACTGAAGCTTTCTTT
TRBV10-3	-	TRBJ2-3	-	CAIKGELTDTQYF	TGTGCCATCAAGGGAGAATTAACAGATACGCAGTATTTT
TRBV11-3	-	TRBJ2-7	-	CASSLDRDHEQYF	TGTGCCAGCAGCTTAGATCGGGATCACGAGCAGTACTTC
TRBV4-2	TRBD1	TRBJ2-3	-	CASSLGDRRTDTQYF	TGTGCCAGCAGCCTTGGGGACAGGCGCACAGATACGCAGTATTTT
TRBV5-1	-	TRBJ1-2	-	CASSPTDTTLWGYTF	TGCGCCAGCAGCCCCACCGACACCACCCTATGGGGCTACACCTTC
TRBV13	-	TRBJ2-1	-	CASSHGLGYNEQFF	TGTGCCAGCAGTCACGGGCTGGGCTACAATGAGCAGTTCTTC
TRBV7-9	TRBD2	TRBJ2-7	-	CASSPGRVEQYF	TGTGCCAGCAGCCCCGGGAGGGTTGAGCAGTACTTC
TRBV6-2/TRBV6-3	TRBD1	TRBJ1-2	-	CASSLQGISGYTF	TGTGCCAGCAGTCTACAGGGGATAAGTGGCTACACCTTC
TRBV6-2/TRBV6-3	-	TRBJ1-1	once	CASSYMGGGTEAFF	TGTGCCAGCAGTTACATGGGTGGGGGCACTGAAGCTTTCTTT
TRBV6-6	TRBD2	TRBJ2-1	-	CASSRSISGRTYNEQFF	TGTGCCAGCAGTCGGAGCATAAGCGGGAGGACTTACAATGAGCAGTTCTTC
TRBV29-1	TRBD2	TRBJ2-3	-	CSVLTSGIRTDTQYF	TGCAGCGTTCTTACTAGCGGGATAAGGACAGATACGCAGTATTTT
TRBV19	TRBD1	TRBJ1-5	-	CASSHPTGGPLFNQPQHF	TGTGCCAGTAGTCACCCGACAGGGGGACCCCTCTTCAATCAGCCCCAGCATTTT
TRBV5-4	-	TRBJ1-1	-	CASSFNPDRPEAFF	TGTGCCAGCAGCTTCAACCCGGACAGACCTGAAGCTTTCTTT